The clone carrying this T cell receptor beta chain was picked up a small number of times. From germline, CDR1 is SGHRS and CDR2 YFSETQ. V gave up 1 base and J gave up 8 bases, with 13 bases separating them. The CDR3 has 14 residues. The protocol was immunoSEQ multiplex PCR, while the TCRdb copy is restricted to in-frame clones and leaves out a portion. The sample consists of tens of thousands of clones, around 93% of them appearing once. This sample was taken from a study of T cell changes during pregnancy in multiple sclerosis. The chain combines TRBV5-1 with TRBJ2-1, with D possibly being TRBD1 (5 bases). The receptor was isolated from a female donor with multiple sclerosis, enrolled in a pregnancy study. The material was CD8+ T cells from peripheral blood mononuclear cells, obtained in the second trimester of pregnancy. CDR3 sequence reads: CASSLTGGVDEQFF. CDR3 nucleotide sequence: TGCGCCAGCAGCTTGACAGGTGGAGTGGATGAGCAGTTCTTC.